This T cell receptor beta chain was sequenced for a study of CD8+ T cells in alopecia areata. Looking at the study overall: Patients in the treated group were given tofacitinib by mouth, 5 to 10 mg twice a day.

V was cut by 7 bases and J by 8 bases, with 11 bases left in between. The CDR3 has 11 amino acids. Germline lookup yields CDR1 SGHAT and CDR2 FQNNGV. Sorting separated CD4+ and CD8+ T cells out of PBMCs. In each case, RNA was isolated and then reverse transcribed into cDNA as the sequencing template. Produced via immunoSEQ multiplex PCR; TCRdb's table is partial and in-frame only. In the table there are approximately 180,000 clones, around three fifths of which are singletons. V gene TRBV11-2 combines with J gene TRBJ1-2, with D unresolved. The sequence came from a human donor with alopecia areata. This specimen was CD4+ T cells sorted from blood, taken at week 0. DNA of the CDR3: TGTGCCAGCATGGGGTGGAGGGGCTACACCTTC. Translated: CASMGWRGYTF.